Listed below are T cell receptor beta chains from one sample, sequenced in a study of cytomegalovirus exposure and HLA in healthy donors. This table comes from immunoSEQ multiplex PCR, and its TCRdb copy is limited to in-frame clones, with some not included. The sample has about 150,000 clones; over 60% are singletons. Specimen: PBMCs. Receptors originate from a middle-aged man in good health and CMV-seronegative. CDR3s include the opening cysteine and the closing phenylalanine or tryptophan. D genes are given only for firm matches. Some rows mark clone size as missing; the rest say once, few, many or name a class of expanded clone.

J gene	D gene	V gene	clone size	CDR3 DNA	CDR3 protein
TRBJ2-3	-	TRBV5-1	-	TGCGCCAGCAGCTTGGGGTCGACACAATTCACAGATACGCAGTATTTT	CASSLGSTQFTDTQYF
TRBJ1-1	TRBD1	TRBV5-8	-	TGTGCCAGCAGCCATGGACAGGGGTTGGATGAAGCTTTCTTT	CASSHGQGLDEAFF
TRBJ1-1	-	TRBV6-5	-	TGTGCCAGCAGTTACTCTTACGGGGGTGGGACTGAAGCTTTCTTT	CASSYSYGGGTEAFF
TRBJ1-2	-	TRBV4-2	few	TGTGCCAGCAGCCAAGACGCGGTCGGCTACACCTTC	CASSQDAVGYTF
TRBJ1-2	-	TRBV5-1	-	TGCGCCAGCAGCTTGAGGGGCGGCTACACCTTC	CASSLRGGYTF
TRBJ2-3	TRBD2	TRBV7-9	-	TGTGCCAGCAAGCGGGGGAGCACAGATACGCAGTATTTT	CASKRGSTDTQYF
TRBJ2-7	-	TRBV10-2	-	TGCGCCAGCAGTGAGTCAGGGCAGGGGGGATACGAGCAGTACTTC	CASSESGQGGYEQYF
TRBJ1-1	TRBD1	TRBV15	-	TGTGCCACCAGCAGAGATTGGACAGGGGAAACTGAAGCTTTCTTT	CATSRDWTGETEAFF
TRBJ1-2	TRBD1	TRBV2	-	TGTGCCAGCAGTGTGGGACAGGGAGATGGCTACACCTTC	CASSVGQGDGYTF
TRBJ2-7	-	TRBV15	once	TGTGCCACCAGCAGAGATAGGGGTTCACTAAGCGAGCAGTGCTTC	CATSRDRGSLSEQCF
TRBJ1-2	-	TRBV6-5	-	TGTGCCACTTTAGGTCAGGAAAACTATGGCTACACCTTC	CATLGQENYGYTF
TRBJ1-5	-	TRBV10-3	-	TGTGCCATCAGTGAGACAGGGTTGGACAATCAGCCCCAGCATTTT	CAISETGLDNQPQHF
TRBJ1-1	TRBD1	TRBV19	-	TGTGCCAGTAGTACCACCACAGGGGGAAAGACTGAAGCTTTCTTT	CASSTTTGGKTEAFF
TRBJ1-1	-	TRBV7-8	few	TGTGCCAGCAGCTTAGTGATTGGGCACTCCACTGAAGCTTTCTTT	CASSLVIGHSTEAFF
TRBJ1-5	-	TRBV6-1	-	TGTGCCAGCACAGGGTTTAGCAATCAGCCCCAGCATTTT	CASTGFSNQPQHF
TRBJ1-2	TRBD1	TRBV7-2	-	TGTGCCAGCAGCTTAGTAGTCCCAGGGGGTGACTATGGCTACACCTTC	CASSLVVPGGDYGYTF
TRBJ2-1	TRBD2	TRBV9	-	TGTGCCAGCAGCCCTCTTCAAGCGGGGACCTACAATGAGCAGTTCTTC	CASSPLQAGTYNEQFF
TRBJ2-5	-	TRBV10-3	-	TGTGCCATCAGTGCCGGGGGAGAAGAGACCCAGTACTTC	CAISAGGEETQYF
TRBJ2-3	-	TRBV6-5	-	TGTGCCAGCAGTTACAGGGGGGGAGTGGCAGATACGCAGTATTTT	CASSYRGGVADTQYF
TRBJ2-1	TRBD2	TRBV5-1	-	TGCGCCAGCAGCTTGCCGAGTAGCGGGAGTGCGTCCTACAATGAGCAGTTCTTC	CASSLPSSGSASYNEQFF
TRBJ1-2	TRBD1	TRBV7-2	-	TGTGCCAGCAGCTTGGGGACAGACTATGGCTACACCTTC	CASSLGTDYGYTF
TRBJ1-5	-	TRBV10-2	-	-	CASSESVGWGNQPQNF